The rows below give T cell receptor beta chains drawn from one sample of a study of identical twins' blood T cells. TCRdb recomputed calls from the 5' RACE reads with MiXCR, one row per CDR3 protein. The table includes around 380,000 distinct CDR3 sequences, over 25% detected once. The sequencing sample was made of PBMCs. These receptors came from a woman aged 18 to 50 in good health. CDR3s include the opening cysteine and the closing phenylalanine or tryptophan. D genes are given only for firm matches. Clone sizes are given selectively: once, few, many, or a class where the clone is expanded.

CDR3 length,clone size,V gene,D gene,J gene,CDR3 protein,CDR3 DNA
14,-,TRBV10-3,TRBD2,TRBJ2-1,CATSPAGVYNEQFF,TGTGCCACCTCTCCAGCGGGAGTCTACAATGAGCAGTTCTTC
11,-,TRBV12-3/TRBV12-4,-,TRBJ2-7,CASQAGYEQYF,TGTGCCAGCCAGGCGGGGTACGAGCAGTACTTC
15,few,TRBV20-1,TRBD1,TRBJ1-3,CSARSQGDSGNTIYF,TGCAGTGCCAGGTCCCAGGGGGACTCTGGAAACACCATATATTTT
14,-,TRBV29-1,-,TRBJ2-2,CSVRGSGNTGELFF,TGCAGCGTCCGGGGTAGCGGGAACACCGGGGAGCTGTTTTTT
15,-,TRBV27,-,TRBJ2-2,CASSFRQSKTGELFF,TGTGCCAGCAGTTTCAGACAGTCGAAAACCGGGGAGCTGTTTTTT
14,-,TRBV2,TRBD2,TRBJ2-3,CASTSPGGEDTQYF,TGTGCCAGCACCTCGCCGGGGGGGGAAGATACGCAGTATTTT
15,-,TRBV14,TRBD2,TRBJ2-3,CASSPAGGLTDTQYF,TGTGCCAGCAGCCCAGCGGGGGGGCTGACAGATACGCAGTATTTT
16,-,TRBV27,-,TRBJ2-1,CASSLFGFQGANEQFF,TGTGCCAGCAGTTTATTCGGGTTTCAAGGCGCCAATGAGCAGTTCTTC
15,few,TRBV20-1,TRBD2,TRBJ2-3,CSASSSGTNTDTQYF,TGCAGTGCCAGCTCTAGCGGGACCAACACAGATACGCAGTATTTT
15,-,TRBV20-1,-,TRBJ2-7,CSVPSGPDTSYEQYF,TGCAGTGTCCCGAGTGGTCCAGACACCTCCTACGAGCAGTACTTC
14,-,TRBV28,-,TRBJ2-3,CASSLNGHPDTQYF,TGTGCCAGCAGTTTAAACGGTCATCCAGATACGCAGTATTTT
14,-,TRBV10-1,-,TRBJ1-4,CTSSESYGNEKLFF,TGCACCAGCAGTGAGTCGTATGGGAATGAAAAACTGTTTTTT
16,few,TRBV20-1,TRBD2,TRBJ2-7,CSARFGTSGPGYEQYF,TGCAGTGCTAGGTTCGGAACTAGCGGGCCAGGCTACGAGCAGTACTTC
14,few,TRBV20-1,TRBD1,TRBJ1-3,CSAGGGQGTNTIYF,TGCAGTGCAGGGGGGGGACAGGGGACAAACACCATATATTTT
13,-,TRBV6-5,TRBD1,TRBJ1-1,CASSVPGTGEAFF,TGTGCCAGCAGTGTGCCCGGGACAGGTGAAGCTTTCTTT
11,-,TRBV2,-,TRBJ2-1,CASSDLGEQFF,TGTGCCAGCAGTGACTTAGGTGAGCAGTTCTTC
13,-,TRBV2,-,TRBJ1-1,CASRAEGNTEAFF,TGTGCCAGCAGAGCCGAAGGGAACACTGAAGCTTTCTTT
13,few,TRBV20-1,-,TRBJ1-1,CSARYVVNTEAFF,TGCAGTGCTAGATACGTGGTGAACACTGAAGCTTTCTTT
16,-,TRBV18,-,TRBJ1-3,CASSPSTDTSGNTIYF,TGTGCCAGCTCACCATCAACGGACACCTCTGGAAACACCATATATTTT
14,few,TRBV19,-,TRBJ1-3,CASSSRSLGNTIYF,TGTGCCAGTAGTTCGCGGAGCCTGGGAAACACCATATATTTT
15,many,TRBV20-1,TRBD1,TRBJ1-5,CSARETGASNQPQHF,TGCAGTGCTAGAGAGACAGGGGCAAGCAATCAGCCCCAGCATTTT
14,-,TRBV5-1,TRBD2,TRBJ2-1,CASATSGIGDEQFF,TGCGCCAGCGCGACAAGCGGGATCGGCGATGAGCAGTTCTTC
19,-,TRBV6-2/TRBV6-3,-,TRBJ2-4,CASSYSLGLSTIAKNIQYF,TGTGCCAGCAGTTACTCCCTGGGACTGTCGACAATAGCCAAAAACATTCAGTACTTC
13,-,TRBV5-1,-,TRBJ1-2,CASSLGPGSGYTF,TGCGCCAGCAGCTTGGGCCCGGGAAGTGGCTACACCTTC
15,-,TRBV6-5,-,TRBJ2-7,CASSTVLAGSYEQYF,TGTGCCAGCAGTACCGTGTTGGCAGGGTCCTACGAGCAGTACTTC
17,few,TRBV3-1,TRBD1,TRBJ1-2,CASSQARQGRFSYGYTF,TGTGCCAGCAGCCAAGCTCGACAGGGGCGATTTAGTTATGGCTACACCTTC
13,-,TRBV10-3,-,TRBJ1-1,CAISKGMNTEAFF,TGTGCCATCAGTAAAGGGATGAACACTGAAGCTTTCTTT
15,-,TRBV29-1,-,TRBJ2-2,CSVDVGGMNTGELFF,TGCAGCGTTGATGTAGGGGGGATGAACACCGGGGAGCTGTTTTTT
13,-,TRBV29-1,-,TRBJ2-3,CSFQDQNTDTQYF,TGCAGCTTTCAGGACCAGAACACAGATACGCAGTATTTT
13,few,TRBV20-1,-,TRBJ1-3,CSAYSSSGNTIYF,TGCAGTGCTTACTCCAGCTCTGGAAACACCATATATTTT
15,-,TRBV4-3,-,TRBJ1-4,CASSQKGGTNEKLFF,TGCGCCAGCAGCCAGAAAGGGGGAACTAATGAAAAACTGTTTTTT
16,-,TRBV2,TRBD1,TRBJ1-5,CASSRPFDRVAQPQHF,TGTGCCAGCAGTCGACCTTTCGACAGGGTAGCCCAGCCCCAGCATTTT
16,-,TRBV3-1,TRBD1,TRBJ1-4,CASSSQGAQTNEKLFF,TGTGCCAGCAGCTCACAGGGGGCGCAAACTAATGAAAAACTGTTTTTT
16,-,TRBV6-1,TRBD2,TRBJ2-2,CASSYIAGGKTGELFF,TGTGCCAGCAGTTATATAGCGGGGGGTAAAACCGGGGAGCTGTTTTTT
14,once,TRBV20-1,-,TRBJ2-3,CSARPGISTDTQYF,TGCAGTGCTAGACCAGGGATTAGCACAGATACGCAGTATTTT
14,-,TRBV20-1,TRBD1,TRBJ1-2,CSARVGQGVYGYTF,TGCAGTGCTAGAGTGGGACAGGGTGTATATGGCTACACCTTC
14,-,TRBV20-1,-,TRBJ1-5,CSARDGPTNQPQHF,TGCAGTGCTAGAGATGGGCCTACAAATCAGCCCCAGCATTTT
16,-,TRBV5-1,TRBD1,TRBJ1-1,CASIPGTGGFFTEAFF,TGCGCCAGCATCCCCGGGACAGGGGGGTTTTTCACTGAAGCTTTCTTT
14,-,TRBV5-5,-,TRBJ2-5,CASSSGNFWETQYF,TGTGCCAGCAGCTCCGGCAATTTTTGGGAGACCCAGTACTTC
16,-,TRBV10-3,TRBD2,TRBJ2-3,CAISPRTSGATDTQYF,TGTGCCATCAGTCCGCGGACTAGCGGGGCCACAGATACGCAGTATTTT
13,-,TRBV29-1,TRBD2,TRBJ2-1,CSVRWEGLNEQFF,TGCAGCGTTCGGTGGGAGGGCCTGAATGAGCAGTTCTTC
11,once,TRBV6-6,-,TRBJ1-1,CASSGTVRAFF,TGTGCCAGCAGTGGTACAGTACGTGCTTTCTTT
14,many,TRBV10-3,TRBD2,TRBJ2-3,CATGKREGTDTQYF,TGTGCTACCGGGAAGCGGGAAGGCACAGATACGCAGTATTTT
15,many,TRBV10-3,TRBD1,TRBJ2-5,CAISDRGLYAETQYF,TGTGCCATCAGTGACAGGGGGCTTTACGCTGAGACCCAGTACTTC
13,once,TRBV20-1,TRBD1,TRBJ1-6,CSDSRGLNSPLHF,TGCAGTGATAGTAGGGGGCTTAATTCACCCCTCCACTTT